A selection of T cell receptor beta chains follows, all from one sample in a study of T cells after yellow fever vaccination. TCRdb recomputed calls from the 5' RACE reads with MiXCR, one row per CDR3 protein. This sample has 450,000 to 600,000 distinct CDR3 sequences; approximately 15% occur once, and the top ten carry over 12%. Material: PBMCs, obtained on the day of the yellow fever booster vaccination. The receptors were sampled from a man aged 25-45 years who received the YFV17D yellow fever vaccine. Both conserved end residues are part of each CDR3. The D gene is left open where the match is weak. For some rows the clone size is stated as once, few or many, or as a class when expanded; others skip it.

J gene: TRBJ1-5; clone size: NA; D gene: TRBD1; V gene: TRBV5-1; CDR3 protein: CASSLDPQGASSNQPQHF; CDR3 DNA: TGCGCCAGCAGCTTGGACCCTCAGGGGGCGAGCAGCAATCAGCCCCAGCATTTT
J gene: TRBJ2-7; clone size: NA; D gene: TRBD2; V gene: TRBV7-2; CDR3 protein: CASSLTYSGRAYEQYF; CDR3 DNA: TGTGCCAGCAGCTTAACTTATAGCGGGAGGGCCTACGAGCAGTACTTC
J gene: TRBJ2-7; clone size: few; D gene: TRBD2; V gene: TRBV4-2; CDR3 protein: CASSQAGGLAGSYEQYF; CDR3 DNA: TGTGCCAGCAGCCAAGCGGGCGGATTAGCGGGGTCCTACGAGCAGTACTTC
J gene: TRBJ2-3; clone size: few; D gene: TRBD2; V gene: TRBV5-1; CDR3 protein: CASSLATGGPDTQYF; CDR3 DNA: TGCGCCAGCAGCTTGGCCACGGGAGGGCCCGATACGCAGTATTTT
J gene: TRBJ1-4; clone size: few; D gene: NA; V gene: TRBV15; CDR3 protein: CATSREIPGGTRDEKLFF; CDR3 DNA: TGTGCCACCAGCAGAGAGATCCCGGGAGGGACCCGGGATGAAAAACTGTTTTTT
J gene: TRBJ2-7; clone size: many; D gene: NA; V gene: TRBV3-1; CDR3 protein: CASTSLRTTSSSYEQYF; CDR3 DNA: TGTGCCAGCACCTCTCTTCGGACAACTTCGAGCTCCTACGAGCAGTACTTC
J gene: TRBJ1-2; clone size: few; D gene: NA; V gene: TRBV28; CDR3 protein: CASSQPFIVRGYTF; CDR3 DNA: TGTGCCAGCAGTCAACCCTTTATAGTACGTGGCTACACCTTC
J gene: TRBJ2-2; clone size: NA; D gene: NA; V gene: TRBV15; CDR3 protein: CATTPRGDNTGELFF; CDR3 DNA: TGTGCCACCACTCCCCGGGGCGACAACACCGGGGAGCTGTTTTTT
J gene: TRBJ2-1; clone size: few; D gene: NA; V gene: TRBV7-9; CDR3 protein: CASSLGLADTGNEQFF; CDR3 DNA: TGTGCCAGCAGCTTAGGCCTAGCAGATACGGGCAATGAGCAGTTCTTC
J gene: TRBJ1-2; clone size: many; D gene: TRBD1; V gene: TRBV7-8; CDR3 protein: CASSKTGTGTNYGYTF; CDR3 DNA: TGTGCCAGCAGCAAAACCGGGACAGGAACTAACTATGGCTACACCTTC
J gene: TRBJ2-1; clone size: NA; D gene: NA; V gene: TRBV7-2; CDR3 protein: CASSLVIFGEQFF; CDR3 DNA: TGTGCCAGCAGCTTAGTAATTTTCGGTGAGCAGTTCTTC
J gene: TRBJ2-7; clone size: few; D gene: NA; V gene: TRBV6-5; CDR3 protein: CASSYEGPKSSYEQYF; CDR3 DNA: TGTGCCAGCAGTTACGAGGGACCTAAGAGCTCCTACGAGCAGTACTTC
J gene: TRBJ2-3; clone size: many; D gene: NA; V gene: TRBV5-1; CDR3 protein: CASSPQLDTQYF; CDR3 DNA: TGCGCCAGCAGCCCCCAGTTGGATACGCAGTATTTT
J gene: TRBJ2-2; clone size: few; D gene: NA; V gene: TRBV19; CDR3 protein: CASSIQEYSPGELFF; CDR3 DNA: TGTGCCAGTAGTATCCAAGAATACTCACCCGGGGAGCTGTTTTTT
J gene: TRBJ2-1; clone size: NA; D gene: TRBD2; V gene: TRBV5-1; CDR3 protein: CASSKGTSWNEQFF; CDR3 DNA: TGCGCCAGCAGCAAAGGGACTAGCTGGAATGAGCAGTTCTTC
J gene: TRBJ1-4; clone size: few; D gene: NA; V gene: TRBV7-9; CDR3 protein: CASSVLQGIDEKLFF; CDR3 DNA: TGTGCCAGCAGCGTGCTACAGGGAATTGATGAAAAACTGTTTTTT
J gene: TRBJ2-5; clone size: NA; D gene: NA; V gene: TRBV25-1; CDR3 protein: CASPGETQYF; CDR3 DNA: TGTGCCAGTCCGGGGGAGACCCAGTACTTC
J gene: TRBJ2-2; clone size: many; D gene: TRBD2; V gene: TRBV5-6; CDR3 protein: CASRPLAGGRTGELFF; CDR3 DNA: TGTGCCAGCAGGCCCCTAGCGGGAGGACGCACCGGGGAGCTGTTTTTT
J gene: TRBJ2-5; clone size: NA; D gene: TRBD2; V gene: TRBV24-1; CDR3 protein: CATGLAGVSETQYF; CDR3 DNA: TGTGCCACCGGACTAGCGGGAGTTTCAGAGACCCAGTACTTC
J gene: TRBJ2-3; clone size: NA; D gene: TRBD1; V gene: TRBV19; CDR3 protein: CATRRLNLGTGTDTQYF; CDR3 DNA: TGTGCCACAAGACGTCTTAACCTTGGGACAGGCACAGATACGCAGTATTTT
J gene: TRBJ1-1; clone size: NA; D gene: NA; V gene: TRBV4-3; CDR3 protein: CASSQGASDAFF; CDR3 DNA: TGCGCCAGCAGCCAAGGGGCAAGTGACGCTTTCTTT
J gene: TRBJ2-7; clone size: few; D gene: TRBD2; V gene: TRBV6-1; CDR3 protein: CASSTGLDSYEQYF; CDR3 DNA: TGTGCCAGCAGCACTGGACTAGACTCTTACGAGCAGTACTTC
J gene: TRBJ2-3; clone size: NA; D gene: NA; V gene: TRBV10-1; CDR3 protein: CASSAGLSPDTQYF; CDR3 DNA: TGCGCCAGCAGTGCGGGACTCAGTCCAGATACGCAGTATTTT
J gene: TRBJ2-5; clone size: many; D gene: NA; V gene: TRBV6-5; CDR3 protein: CASSYRGRETQYF; CDR3 DNA: TGTGCCAGCAGTTATCGGGGGCGAGAGACCCAGTACTTC
J gene: TRBJ2-3; clone size: few; D gene: TRBD2; V gene: TRBV3-1; CDR3 protein: CASSQVAGSTDTQYF; CDR3 DNA: TGTGCCAGCAGCCAGGTAGCGGGAAGCACAGATACGCAGTATTTT
J gene: TRBJ2-3; clone size: NA; D gene: NA; V gene: TRBV5-4; CDR3 protein: CASSRTPSPDTQYF; CDR3 DNA: TGTGCCAGCAGCCGGACGCCGTCGCCAGATACGCAGTATTTT
J gene: TRBJ2-3; clone size: few; D gene: NA; V gene: TRBV25-1; CDR3 protein: CASSPRGEDTQYF; CDR3 DNA: TGTGCCAGCTCCCCTAGAGGAGAAGATACGCAGTATTTT
J gene: TRBJ2-3; clone size: NA; D gene: NA; V gene: TRBV7-3; CDR3 protein: CASSQNGDTQYF; CDR3 DNA: TGTGCCAGCAGCCAGAACGGGGATACGCAGTATTTT